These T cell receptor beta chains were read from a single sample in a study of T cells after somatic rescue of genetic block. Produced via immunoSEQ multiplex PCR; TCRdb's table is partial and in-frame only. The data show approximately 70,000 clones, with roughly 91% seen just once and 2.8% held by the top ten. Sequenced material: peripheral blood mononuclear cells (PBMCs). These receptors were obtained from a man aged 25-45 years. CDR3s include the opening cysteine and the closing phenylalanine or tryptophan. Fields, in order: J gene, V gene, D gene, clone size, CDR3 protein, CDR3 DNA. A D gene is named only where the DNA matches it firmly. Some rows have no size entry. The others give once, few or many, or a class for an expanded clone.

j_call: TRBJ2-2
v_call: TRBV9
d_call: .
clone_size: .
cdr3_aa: CASREGGNTGELFF
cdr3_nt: TGTGCCAGCAGGGAAGGGGGGAACACCGGGGAGCTGTTTTTT

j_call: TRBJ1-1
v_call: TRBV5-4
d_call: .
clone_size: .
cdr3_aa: CASSFSGVYTEAFF
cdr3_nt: TGTGCCAGCAGCTTTTCGGGTGTTTACACTGAAGCTTTCTTT

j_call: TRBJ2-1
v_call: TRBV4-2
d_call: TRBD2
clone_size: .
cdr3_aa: CASSQEGTSGLDEQFF
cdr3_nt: TGTGCCAGCAGCCAAGAGGGGACTAGCGGGCTGGATGAGCAGTTCTTC

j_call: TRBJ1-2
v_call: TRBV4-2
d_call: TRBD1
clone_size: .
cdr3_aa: CASSFRDSGYGYTF
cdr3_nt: TGTGCCAGCAGCTTCCGGGACAGCGGCTATGGCTACACCTTC

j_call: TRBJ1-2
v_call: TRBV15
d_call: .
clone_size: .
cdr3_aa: CATSRDYRVNGYTF
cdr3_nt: TGTGCCACCAGCAGAGATTACAGGGTGAATGGCTACACCTTC

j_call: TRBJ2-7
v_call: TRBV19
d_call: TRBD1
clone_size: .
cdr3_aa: CASSPTGGEQYF
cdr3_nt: TGTGCCAGTAGCCCGACAGGGGGCGAGCAGTACTTC

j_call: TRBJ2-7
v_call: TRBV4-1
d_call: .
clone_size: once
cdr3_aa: CASSQLPTDPVEQYF
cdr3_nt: TGCGCCAGCAGCCAACTGCCAACGGATCCGGTAGAGCAGTACTTC

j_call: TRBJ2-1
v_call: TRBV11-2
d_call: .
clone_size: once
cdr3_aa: CASSLDRLGAPFF
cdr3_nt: TGTGCCAGCAGCTTAGATCGACTGGGGGCCCCGTTCTTC

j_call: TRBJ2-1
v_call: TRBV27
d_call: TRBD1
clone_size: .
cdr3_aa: CASTSGTGADNEQFF
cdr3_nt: TGTGCCAGCACCTCCGGGACAGGGGCTGACAATGAGCAGTTCTTC

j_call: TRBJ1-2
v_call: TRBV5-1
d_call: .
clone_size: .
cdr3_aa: CASSLGQATFNYGYTF
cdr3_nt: TGCGCCAGCAGCTTGGGGCAGGCGACTTTTAACTATGGCTACACCTTC

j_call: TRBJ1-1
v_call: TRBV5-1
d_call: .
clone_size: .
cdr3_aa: CASSLAGGRLQDTEAFF
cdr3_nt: TGCGCCAGCAGCTTGGCGGGTGGGAGGCTTCAGGACACTGAAGCTTTCTTT

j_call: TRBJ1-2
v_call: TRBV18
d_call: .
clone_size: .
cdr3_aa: CASSPPSGRNYGYTF
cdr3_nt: TGTGCCAGCTCACCACCTTCGGGCAGAAACTATGGCTACACCTTC

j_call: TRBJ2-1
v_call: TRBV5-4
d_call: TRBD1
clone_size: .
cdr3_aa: CASSSGQVNEQFF
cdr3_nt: TGTGCCAGCAGCTCGGGACAGGTCAATGAGCAGTTCTTC

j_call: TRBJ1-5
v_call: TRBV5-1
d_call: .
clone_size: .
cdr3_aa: CASSLGGNGQPQHF
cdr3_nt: TGCGCCAGCAGCTTGGGGGGGAACGGTCAGCCCCAGCATTTT

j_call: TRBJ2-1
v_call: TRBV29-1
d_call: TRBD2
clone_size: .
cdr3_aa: CSVEDRGRAVNEQFF
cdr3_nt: TGCAGCGTTGAAGATCGCGGGAGGGCCGTCAATGAGCAGTTCTTC

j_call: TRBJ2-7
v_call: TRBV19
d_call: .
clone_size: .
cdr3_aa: CATLARDKGDNEQYF
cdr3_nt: TGTGCCACCCTAGCCCGGGACAAGGGGGACAACGAGCAGTACTTC

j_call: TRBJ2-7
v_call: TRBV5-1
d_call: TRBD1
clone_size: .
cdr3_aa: CASSGTGGAYEQYF
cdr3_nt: TGCGCCAGCAGCGGGACAGGGGGCGCCTACGAGCAGTACTTC

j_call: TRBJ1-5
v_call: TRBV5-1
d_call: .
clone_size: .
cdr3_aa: CASSLVPGGNQPQHF
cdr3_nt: TGCGCCAGCAGCTTGGTTCCCGGGGGCAATCAGCCCCAGCATTTT

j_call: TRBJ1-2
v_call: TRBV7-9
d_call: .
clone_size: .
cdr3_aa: CASSLVAINYGYTF
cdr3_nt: TGTGCCAGCAGCTTGGTAGCGATTAACTATGGCTACACCTTC

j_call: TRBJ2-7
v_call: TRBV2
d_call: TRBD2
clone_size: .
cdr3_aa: CASSGGLAGEYEQYF
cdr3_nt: TGTGCCAGCAGTGGGGGACTAGCGGGAGAGTACGAGCAGTACTTC

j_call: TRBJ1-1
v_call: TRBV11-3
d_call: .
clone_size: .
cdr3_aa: CASSLRGIGEAFF
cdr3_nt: TGTGCCAGCAGCTTAAGGGGGATCGGTGAAGCTTTCTTT

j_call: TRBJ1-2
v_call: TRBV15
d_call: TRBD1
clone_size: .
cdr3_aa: CATSRDKFGTGGADGYTF
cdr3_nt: TGTGCCACCAGCAGAGATAAGTTCGGGACAGGGGGCGCGGATGGCTACACCTTC

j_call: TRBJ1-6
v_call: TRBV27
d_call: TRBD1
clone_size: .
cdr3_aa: CASSLRIRQGGNSPLHF
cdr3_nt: TGTGCCAGCAGTTTAAGGATTCGACAGGGGGGTAATTCACCCCTCCACTTT

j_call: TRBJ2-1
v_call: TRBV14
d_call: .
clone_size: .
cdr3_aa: CASSQVTGLSEQFF
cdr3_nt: TGTGCCAGCAGCCAGGTGACAGGCCTGTCTGAGCAGTTCTTC

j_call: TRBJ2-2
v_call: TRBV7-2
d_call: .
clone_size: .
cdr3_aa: CASSPQGGGGPRGELFF
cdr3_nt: TGTGCCAGCAGCCCCCAAGGGGGGGGAGGGCCACGAGGGGAGCTGTTTTTT

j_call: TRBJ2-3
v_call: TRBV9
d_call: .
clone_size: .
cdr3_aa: CASSVSPDTDTQYF
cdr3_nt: TGTGCCAGCAGCGTATCCCCTGACACAGATACGCAGTATTTT

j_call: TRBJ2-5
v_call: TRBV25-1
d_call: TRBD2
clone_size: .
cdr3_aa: CASARGGETQYF
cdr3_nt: TGTGCCAGCGCTAGGGGAGGGGAGACCCAGTACTTC

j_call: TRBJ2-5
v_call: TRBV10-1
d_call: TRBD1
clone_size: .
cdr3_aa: CASSEGGQWETQYF
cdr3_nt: TGCGCCAGCAGTGAGGGGGGACAGTGGGAGACCCAGTACTTC

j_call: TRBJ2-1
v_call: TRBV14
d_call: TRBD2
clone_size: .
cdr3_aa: CASSLRRLATYNEQFF
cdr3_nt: TGTGCCAGCAGCCTCCGTCGACTAGCGACCTACAATGAGCAGTTCTTC

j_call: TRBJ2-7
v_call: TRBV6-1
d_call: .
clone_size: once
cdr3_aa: CASSEAPGVSPYEQYF
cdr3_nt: TGTGCCAGCAGTGAGGCACCAGGGGTATCCCCCTACGAGCAGTACTTC

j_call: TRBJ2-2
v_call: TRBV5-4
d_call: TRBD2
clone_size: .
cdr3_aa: CASSRGLAGNTGELFF
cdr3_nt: TGTGCCAGCAGCCGGGGACTAGCGGGGAACACCGGGGAGCTGTTTTTT

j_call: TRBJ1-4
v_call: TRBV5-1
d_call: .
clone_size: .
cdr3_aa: CASSADSTNEKLFF
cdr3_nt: TGCGCCAGCAGCGCGGACTCAACTAATGAAAAACTGTTTTTT

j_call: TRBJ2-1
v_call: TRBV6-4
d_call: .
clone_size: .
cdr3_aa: CATAPGAGEYNEQFF
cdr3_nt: TGTGCCACCGCTCCGGGGGCAGGGGAATACAATGAGCAGTTCTTC

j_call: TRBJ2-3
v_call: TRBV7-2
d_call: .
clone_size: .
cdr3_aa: CASCPGRTDTQYF
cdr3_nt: TGTGCCAGCTGCCCGGGCCGCACAGATACGCAGTATTTT

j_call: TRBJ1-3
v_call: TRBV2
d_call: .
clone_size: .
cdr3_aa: CASRAGATSGNTIYF
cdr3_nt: TGTGCCAGCAGGGCGGGGGCAACCTCTGGAAACACCATATATTTT

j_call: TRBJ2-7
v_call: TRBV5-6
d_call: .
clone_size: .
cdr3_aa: CASRGGQAPSYEQYF
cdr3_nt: TGTGCCAGCAGAGGTGGGCAGGCGCCCTCCTACGAGCAGTACTTC

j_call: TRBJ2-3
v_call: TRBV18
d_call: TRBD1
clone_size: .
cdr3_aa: CASSHQLQGPPADTQYF
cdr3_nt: TGTGCCAGCTCACACCAACTACAGGGGCCGCCGGCAGATACGCAGTATTTT

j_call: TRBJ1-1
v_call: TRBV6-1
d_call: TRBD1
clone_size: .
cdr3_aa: CASSEGWTGGTEAFF
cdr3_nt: TGTGCCAGCAGTGAAGGATGGACAGGGGGGACTGAAGCTTTCTTT

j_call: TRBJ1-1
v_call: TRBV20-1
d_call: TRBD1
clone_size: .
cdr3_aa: CSGQGNTEAFF
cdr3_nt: TGCAGTGGACAGGGGAACACTGAAGCTTTCTTT

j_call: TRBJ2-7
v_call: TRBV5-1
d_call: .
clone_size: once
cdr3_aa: CASSFEFGTGGSEQYF
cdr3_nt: TGCGCCAGCAGCTTCGAATTTGGGACTGGAGGGTCCGAGCAGTACTTC

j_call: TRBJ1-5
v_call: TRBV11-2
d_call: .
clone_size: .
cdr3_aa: CASSLKGLKDQPQHF
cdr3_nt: TGTGCCAGCAGCTTAAAGGGGCTAAAGGATCAGCCCCAGCATTTT

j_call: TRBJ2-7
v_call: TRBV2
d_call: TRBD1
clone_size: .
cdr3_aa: CASSDDRGINYEQYF
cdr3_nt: TGTGCCAGCAGTGACGACAGGGGGATAAACTACGAGCAGTACTTC

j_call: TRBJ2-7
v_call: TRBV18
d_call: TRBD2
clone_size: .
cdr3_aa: CASSPVEEREGSAEQYF
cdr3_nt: TGTGCCAGCTCACCGGTAGAAGAGCGGGAGGGCTCCGCCGAGCAGTACTTC

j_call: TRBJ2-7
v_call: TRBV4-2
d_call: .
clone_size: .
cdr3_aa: CASSQDLRWEQYF
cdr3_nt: TGTGCCAGCAGCCAAGATTTGAGATGGGAGCAGTACTTC

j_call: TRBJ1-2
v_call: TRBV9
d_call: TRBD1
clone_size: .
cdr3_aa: CASSGLLGQGAYGYTF
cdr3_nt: TGTGCCAGCAGCGGACTACTTGGGCAGGGGGCTTATGGCTACACCTTC

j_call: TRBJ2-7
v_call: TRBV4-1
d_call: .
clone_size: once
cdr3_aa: CASSQGRARGGLSYEQYF
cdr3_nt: TGCGCCAGCAGCCAAGGAAGGGCTAGGGGGGGCCTCTCCTACGAGCAGTACTTC

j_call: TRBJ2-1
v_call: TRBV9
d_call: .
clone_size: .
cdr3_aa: CASSPGWQNEQFF
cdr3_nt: TGTGCCAGCTCCCCGGGCTGGCAGAATGAGCAGTTCTTC